This TCR beta chain comes out of a study of blood T cell repertoires in COVID-19. Study in general: There were acute and convalescent COVID-19 samples, and they came from the United States, Italy and Spain. T cells, B-cell-depleted T cells, or PBMCs supplied cDNA or gDNA.

Only in-frame clones appear in the TCRdb table, and some are missing; sequencing was by immunoSEQ multiplex PCR. The sample contains roughly 270,000 clones, 85% of which appear only once. Participant reports of clinical history set cohort assignment. For recovered donors of Cohort 3, there were two negative PCRs, clearance, or symptom resolution. This CDR3 is built from 10 residues. Germline CDR1 MDHEN, CDR2 SYDVKM. V shed 8 bases and J shed 8 bases, with 9 bases lying between them. The specimen sequenced was PBMCs or T cells enriched from blood (not recorded which). The V and J genes are TRBV28 and TRBJ1-1; D remains ambiguous. This TCR came from a woman between 45 and 60 years old who had recovered from COVID-19. The DNA for the CDR3 is TGTGCCAGCCTAAACAGAGAAGCTTTCTTT. Amino acids: CASLNREAFF. Full variable domain (outside the CDR3, taken from reference TRBV28 and TRBJ1-1): DVKVTQSSRYLVKRTGEKVFLECVQDMDHENMFWYRQDPGLGLRLIYFSYDVKMKEKGDIPEGYSVSREKKERFSLILESASTNQTSMYLCASLNREAFFGQGTRLTVV.